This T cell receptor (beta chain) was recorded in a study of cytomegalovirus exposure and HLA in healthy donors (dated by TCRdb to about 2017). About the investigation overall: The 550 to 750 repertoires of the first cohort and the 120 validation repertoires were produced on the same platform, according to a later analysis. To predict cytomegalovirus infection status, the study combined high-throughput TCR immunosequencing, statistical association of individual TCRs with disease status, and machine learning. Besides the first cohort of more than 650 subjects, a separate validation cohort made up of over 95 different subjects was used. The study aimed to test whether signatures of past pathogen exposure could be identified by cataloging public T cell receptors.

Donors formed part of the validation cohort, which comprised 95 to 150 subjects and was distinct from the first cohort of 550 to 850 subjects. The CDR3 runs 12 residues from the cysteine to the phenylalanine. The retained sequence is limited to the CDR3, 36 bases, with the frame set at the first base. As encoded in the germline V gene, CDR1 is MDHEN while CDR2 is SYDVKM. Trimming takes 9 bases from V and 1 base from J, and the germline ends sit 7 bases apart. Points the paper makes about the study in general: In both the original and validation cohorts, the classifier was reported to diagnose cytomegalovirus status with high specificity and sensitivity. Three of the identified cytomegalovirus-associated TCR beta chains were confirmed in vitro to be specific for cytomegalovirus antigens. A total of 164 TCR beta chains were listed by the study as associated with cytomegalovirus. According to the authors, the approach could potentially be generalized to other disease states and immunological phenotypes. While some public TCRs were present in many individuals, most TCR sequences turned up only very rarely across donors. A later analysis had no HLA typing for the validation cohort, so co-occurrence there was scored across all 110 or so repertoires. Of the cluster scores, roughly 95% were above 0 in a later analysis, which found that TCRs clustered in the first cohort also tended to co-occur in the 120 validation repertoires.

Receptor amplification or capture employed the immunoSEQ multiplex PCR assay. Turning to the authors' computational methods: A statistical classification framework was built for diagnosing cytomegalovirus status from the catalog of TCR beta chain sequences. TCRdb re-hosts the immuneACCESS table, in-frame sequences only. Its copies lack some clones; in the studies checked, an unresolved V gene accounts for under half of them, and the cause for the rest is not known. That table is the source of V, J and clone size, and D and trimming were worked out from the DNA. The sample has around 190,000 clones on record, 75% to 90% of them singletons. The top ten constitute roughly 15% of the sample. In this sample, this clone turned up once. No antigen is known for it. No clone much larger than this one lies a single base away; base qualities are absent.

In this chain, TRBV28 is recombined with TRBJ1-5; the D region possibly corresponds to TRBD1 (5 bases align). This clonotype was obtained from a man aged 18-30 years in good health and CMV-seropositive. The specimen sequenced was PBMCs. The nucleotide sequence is TGTGCCAGGCGGGACAGCAATCAGCCCCAGCATTTT. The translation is CARRDSNQPQHF.